Following are 21 T cell receptor beta chains from one sample sequenced in a study of a mutant IDH1 vaccine in newly diagnosed glioma. Libraries were prepared by immunoSEQ multiplex PCR; TCRdb keeps only in-frame clonotypes and omits some of them. The data show around 60,000 clones, approximately 85% seen once. The time point: week 23, last vaccination. In every dose of vaccine, 300 ug of mutant IDH1 20-mer peptide was given alongside topical imiquimod. These TCRs are of unknown antigen specificity. The source was PBMCs, collected from a glioma patient whose treatment included an IDH1 peptide vaccine. These receptors were collected from a man aged 30 to 45 with glioma.

V gene TRBV19 combines with J gene TRBJ2-1; D may be TRBD1 or TRBD2 (6 bases each). Germline V lookup: CDR1 LNHDA, CDR2 SQIVND (reference sequence). V was shortened by 7 bases and J by 5 bases, with 15 bases between the two germline ends. The CDR3 loop spans 14 amino acids. CDR3 sequence: CASNNGGPNNEQFF. CDR3 in DNA: TGTGCCAGTAATAACGGGGGCCCAAACAATGAGCAGTTCTTC.

This clone was counted between two and nine times. CDR3 protein: CASSLPGTNPEAFF. Written as DNA, the CDR3 is TGTGCCAGCAGTCTGCCAGGGACCAATCCGGAAGCTTTCTTT. The chain joins TRBV28 to TRBJ1-1; weak D call: TRBD1 (5 bases). Germline CDR1 reads MDHEN; CDR2 reads SYDVKM. Between the trimmed V and J ends, which lost 5 bases and 8 bases, there was a span of 18 bases. This CDR3 is 14 amino acids long.

The sample holds one count of this clone. The chain couples TRBV5-5 to TRBJ1-4; 9 bases align to TRBD1. The junction had 2 bases not matched to a gene; V was cut back by 2 bases and J by 3 bases. The length of the CDR3 is 15 residues. Germline V gene data show CDR1 as SGHKS and CDR2 as YYEKEE (reference sequence). The CDR3 sequence: CASSFNRGPNEKLFF. CDR3 nucleotide sequence: TGTGCCAGCAGCTTTAACAGGGGGCCTAATGAAAAACTGTTTTTT.

The chain couples TRBV7-9 to TRBJ2-1, with D unresolved. V dropped 5 bases and J dropped 8 bases, with 13 bases sitting between them. The CDR3 length is 13 residues. CDR1 and CDR2 (germline): SEHNR, FQNEAQ (reference sequence). This CDR3 reads CASSPVGIDEQFF. CDR3 coding DNA: TGTGCCAGCAGCCCAGTGGGGATCGATGAGCAGTTCTTC. The whole variable domain, remainder taken from reference TRBV7-9 and TRBJ2-1, is DTGVSQNPRHKITKRGQNVTFRCDPISEHNRLYWYRQTLGQGPEFLTYFQNEAQLEKSRLLSDRFSAERPKGSFSTLEIQRTEQGDSAMYLCASSPVGIDEQFFGPGTRLTVL.

The chain links TRBV30 to TRBJ2-7; 7 bases line up with TRBD1. Germline CDR1 is GTSNPN and CDR2 is SVGIG (reference sequence). The CDR3 is 15 residues long. V gave up 3 bases and J gave up 1 base; unmatched junction bases: 9. The DNA for the CDR3 is TGTGCCTGGAGACGCCTCCGGGACAGTTCCTACGAGCAGTACTTC. It encodes CAWRRLRDSSYEQYF.

The V gene is TRBV6-1, the J gene TRBJ1-1; D perhaps matches TRBD1 (6 bases). The germline gives CDR1 MNHNS, CDR2 SASEGT. The V gene lost 7 bases and the J gene lost 2 bases, with 14 bases spanning the gap. The CDR3 length is 14 residues. CDR3 DNA: TGTGCCAGCACCGAGGGGGGAATCAACACTGAAGCTTTCTTT. It encodes CASTEGGINTEAFF.

The chain employs TRBV7-2 and TRBJ2-7; no reliable D call. The V end lost 3 bases, the J end lost 3 bases, and 9 bases lay between the germline ends. Germline loops: CDR1 SGHTA, CDR2 FQGNSA. The length of the CDR3 is 13 residues. CDR3 sequence (DNA): TGTGCCAGCAGCTTCCCCCGAGACTACGAGCAGTACTTC. It is translated as CASSFPRDYEQYF. The whole variable domain, remainder taken from reference TRBV7-2 and TRBJ2-7, is GAGVSQSPSNKVTEKGKDVELRCDPISGHTALYWYRQSLGQGLEFLIYFQGNSAPDKSGLPSDRFSAERTGGSVSTLTIQRTQQEDSAVYLCASSFPRDYEQYFGPGTRLTVT.

The chain uses TRBV11-2 and TRBJ2-5; D gene ambiguous. CDR3 length equals 15 residues. The germline gives CDR1 SGHAT, CDR2 FQNNGV. Trimming pared 2 bases from V and 5 bases from J, leaving 15 bases between. CDR3 DNA: TGTGCCAGCAGCTTAAGGCCTGGTTCGCTTGAGACCCAGTACTTC. Translated: CASSLRPGSLETQYF.

This clone was detected only once. The V call is TRBV5-1, the J call TRBJ2-7, with 7 bases lining up with TRBD1. Germline CDR1 is SGHRS and CDR2 is YFSETQ. J lost 2 bases, V lost 3 bases, and 17 bases had no gene match. The CDR3 runs to 18 residues. The CDR3 region is CASSSGAIGTATTYEQYF. CDR3 sequence (DNA): TGCGCCAGCAGCTCAGGGGCGATAGGGACAGCCACAACCTACGAGCAGTACTTC.

The chain recombines TRBV10-3 with TRBJ1-2; D unclear. Germline CDR1 ENHRY, CDR2 SYGVKD. The V gene lost 2 bases and the J gene lost 5 bases, with 18 bases spanning the gap. This CDR3 spans 16 amino acids. CDR3 region: CAISEATKPRDYGYTF. The CDR3 DNA is TGTGCCATCAGTGAGGCGACAAAGCCAAGGGATTATGGCTACACCTTC.

This chain joins TRBV4-1 and TRBJ2-1; weak D call: TRBD1 (5 bases). Trimming cost V 5 bases and J 1 base, with 15 bases left between them. In germline, CDR1 is MGHRA, CDR2 YSYEKL. The CDR3 contains 16 residues. Here the CDR3 reads CASSSQTGDSYNEQFF. In DNA form, the CDR3 reads TGCGCCAGCAGCTCCCAAACAGGAGATTCCTACAATGAGCAGTTCTTC.

The chain links TRBV7-9 to TRBJ1-2; the D is unclear. This CDR3 is 15 amino acids long. The V gene lost 1 base and the J gene lost 2 bases, with 11 bases spanning the gap. The germline gives CDR1 SEHNR, CDR2 FQNEAQ (reference sequence). CDR3 sequence (DNA): TGTGCCAGCAGCTTAGACGGACTGAAAAACTATGGCTACACCTTC. Translating gives CASSLDGLKNYGYTF.

V is TRBV4-1 and J is TRBJ1-3, with D possibly TRBD1 on 5 matching bases. Germline loops: CDR1 MGHRA, CDR2 YSYEKL. CDR3 length: 15 amino acids. V lost 4 bases and J lost 4, with 14 bases in between. CDR3 nucleotide sequence: TGCGCCAGCAGCCCCGAGGGAGGGGCAGGAAACACCATATATTTT. Translating gives CASSPEGGAGNTIYF.

The chain combines TRBV28 with TRBJ1-4; 10 nucleotides line up with TRBD1. Germline V CDR1 and CDR2: MDHEN, SYDVKM. With 5 bases clipped from V and 8 bases from J, the junction kept 8 bases outside the gene matches. The CDR3 contains 15 residues. CDR3 coding DNA: TGTGCCAGCAGTCACCGGGGACAGGGGTACGAAAAACTGTTTTTT. It specifies CASSHRGQGYEKLFF. Drawing the rest from reference TRBV28 and TRBJ1-4, the complete variable domain is DVKVTQSSRYLVKRTGEKVFLECVQDMDHENMFWYRQDPGLGLRLIYFSYDVKMKEKGDIPEGYSVSREKKERFSLILESASTNQTSMYLCASSHRGQGYEKLFFGSGTQLSVL.

The CDR3 here is CASSLHSGGEETQYF. CDR3 nucleotides: TGTGCCAGCAGCTTACATAGCGGGGGTGAAGAGACCCAGTACTTC. The chain joins TRBV7-2 to TRBJ2-5; 9 bases align to TRBD2. There are 15 residues in the CDR3. CDR1 and CDR2 (germline): SGHTA, FQGNSA. Germline trimming cut 2 bases from V and 3 bases from J; bases unmatched to any gene: 4.

In this sample, this clone turned up once. The gene calls are TRBV2 and TRBJ1-1; tentative D call: TRBD1 (5 bases). The CDR3 sequence is 15 residues long. The V end was cut by 6 bases, the J end by 0 bases, with 14 bases between. The V gene's germline CDR1 is SNHLY and CDR2 FYNNEI. The DNA for the CDR3 is TGTGCCAGCAGGAGGGGACCGACAATGAACACTGAAGCTTTCTTT. The encoded protein is CASRRGPTMNTEAFF.

The V gene is TRBV19, the J gene TRBJ2-7; the D gene is possibly TRBD2 (5 bases). The V end lost 1 base, the J end lost 3 bases, and 13 bases lay between the germline ends. Looked up from germline, CDR1 is LNHDA and CDR2 is SQIVND (reference sequence). The CDR3 extends over 15 amino acids. The CDR3 sequence: CASSIGEDSFYEQYF. In nucleotides, the CDR3 is TGTGCCAGTAGTATAGGTGAGGACTCCTTCTACGAGCAGTACTTC. Full variable domain (remainder filled in from reference TRBV19 and TRBJ2-7): DGGITQSPKYLFRKEGQNVTLSCEQNLNHDAMYWYRQDPGQGLRLIYYSQIVNDFQKGDIAEGYSVSREKKESFPLTVTSAQKNPTAFYLCASSIGEDSFYEQYFGPGTRLTVT.

The CDR3 DNA sequence: TGTGCCAGCAGCTTACTTGCGGGGGGCTCCTACAATGAGCAGTTCTTC. Its protein is CASSLLAGGSYNEQFF. This chain connects TRBV7-9 to TRBJ2-1; 8 nucleotides match TRBD2. Germline lookup yields CDR1 SEHNR and CDR2 FQNEAQ (reference sequence). The CDR3 is 16 amino acids. V lost 2 bases and J lost 0; bases outside the gene matches: 3.

The chain links TRBV9 to TRBJ2-1; D unclear. This CDR3 has 15 residues. Germline V gene data show CDR1 as SGDLS and CDR2 as YYNGEE. Trimming left V 6 bases short and J 5 bases short, with 18 bases between. As DNA, the CDR3 is TGTGCCAGCACCGAGTCCGGCATCGCAAACAATGAGCAGTTCTTC. Translating it yields CASTESGIANNEQFF.

V and J are TRBV11-2 and TRBJ1-2, with D perhaps matching TRBD1 (6 bases). Trimming left V 2 bases short and J 7 bases short, with 14 bases between. The CDR3 totals 14 residues. The germline CDR1 and CDR2 sequences are SGHAT and FQNNGV. CDR3 nucleotide sequence: TGTGCCAGCAGCTTAACGGACAGTTTCTCTGGCTACACCTTC. This encodes CASSLTDSFSGYTF.

The chain uses TRBV29-1 and TRBJ2-7; D may be TRBD2 (7 bases). This CDR3 is 13 amino acids long. Germline V lookup: CDR1 SQVTM, CDR2 ANQGSEA. V was trimmed by 7 bases and J by 2 bases, leaving 15 bases between them. CDR3 in amino acids: CSACGGLTYEQYF. For the CDR3, the DNA is TGCAGCGCCTGCGGGGGCCTAACCTACGAGCAGTACTTC.